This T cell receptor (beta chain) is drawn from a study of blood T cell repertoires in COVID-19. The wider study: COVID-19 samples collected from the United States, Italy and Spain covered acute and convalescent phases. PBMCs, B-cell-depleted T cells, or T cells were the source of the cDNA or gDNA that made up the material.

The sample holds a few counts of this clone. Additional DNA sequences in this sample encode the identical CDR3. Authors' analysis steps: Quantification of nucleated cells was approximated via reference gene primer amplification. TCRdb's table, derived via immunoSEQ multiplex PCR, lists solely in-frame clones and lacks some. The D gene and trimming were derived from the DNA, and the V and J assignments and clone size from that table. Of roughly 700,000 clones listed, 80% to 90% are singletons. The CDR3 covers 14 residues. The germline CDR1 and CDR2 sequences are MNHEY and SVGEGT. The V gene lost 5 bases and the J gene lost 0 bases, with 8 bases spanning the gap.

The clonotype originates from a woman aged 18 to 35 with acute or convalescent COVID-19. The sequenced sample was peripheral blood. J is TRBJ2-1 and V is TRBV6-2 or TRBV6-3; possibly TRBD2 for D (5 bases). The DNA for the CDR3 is TGTGCCAGCAGTCCCCGGGACTCCTACAATGAGCAGTTCTTC. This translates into CASSPRDSYNEQFF.